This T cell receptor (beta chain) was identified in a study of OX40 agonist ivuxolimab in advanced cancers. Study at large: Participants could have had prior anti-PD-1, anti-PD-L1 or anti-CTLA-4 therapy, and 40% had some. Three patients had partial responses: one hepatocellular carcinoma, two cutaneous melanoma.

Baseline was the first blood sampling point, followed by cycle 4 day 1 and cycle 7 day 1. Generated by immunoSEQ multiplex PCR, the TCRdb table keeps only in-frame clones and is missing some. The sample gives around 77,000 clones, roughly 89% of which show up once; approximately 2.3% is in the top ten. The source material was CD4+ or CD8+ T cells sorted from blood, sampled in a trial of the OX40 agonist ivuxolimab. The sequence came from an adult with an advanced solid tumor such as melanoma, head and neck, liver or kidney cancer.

The CDR3 DNA is TGTGCCAGCAGCAGAGAGGGGGGAAGAGGCGAGCAGTACTTC. As protein: CASSREGGRGEQYF. The chain links TRBV13 to TRBJ2-7; D is tentatively TRBD1 or TRBD2 (6 bases each). Germline assignment: CDR1 PRHDT and CDR2 FYEKMQ (reference sequence). The CDR3 totals 14 residues. Trimming took off 5 bases at V and 6 bases at J, with 17 bases between the two ends.